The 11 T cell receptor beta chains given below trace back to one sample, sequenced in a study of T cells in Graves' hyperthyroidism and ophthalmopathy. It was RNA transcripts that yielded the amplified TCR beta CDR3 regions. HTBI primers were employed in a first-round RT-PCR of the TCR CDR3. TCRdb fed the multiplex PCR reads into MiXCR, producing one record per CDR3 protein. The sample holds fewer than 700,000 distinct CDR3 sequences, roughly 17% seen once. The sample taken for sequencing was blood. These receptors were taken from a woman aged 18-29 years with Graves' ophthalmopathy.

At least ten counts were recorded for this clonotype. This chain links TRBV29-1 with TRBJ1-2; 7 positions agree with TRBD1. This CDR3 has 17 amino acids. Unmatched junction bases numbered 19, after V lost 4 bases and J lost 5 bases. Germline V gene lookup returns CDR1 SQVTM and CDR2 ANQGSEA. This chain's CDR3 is CSVAKGLHGTDFYGYTF. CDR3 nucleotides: TGCAGCGTTGCAAAAGGCCTTCACGGGACAGATTTTTATGGCTACACCTTC.

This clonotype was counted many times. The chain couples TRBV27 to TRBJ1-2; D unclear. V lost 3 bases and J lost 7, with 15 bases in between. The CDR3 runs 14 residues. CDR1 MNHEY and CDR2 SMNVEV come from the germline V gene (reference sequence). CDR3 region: CASSFRGSAVGYTF. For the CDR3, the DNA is TGTGCCAGCAGTTTCCGCGGTTCGGCGGTTGGCTACACCTTC.

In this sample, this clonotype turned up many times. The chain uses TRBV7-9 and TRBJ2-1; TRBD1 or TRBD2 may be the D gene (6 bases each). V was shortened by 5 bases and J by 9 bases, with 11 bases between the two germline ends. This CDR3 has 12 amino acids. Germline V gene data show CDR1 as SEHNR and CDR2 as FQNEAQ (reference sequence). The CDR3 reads CASSTPGAEQFF. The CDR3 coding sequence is TGTGCCAGCAGCACTCCGGGGGCTGAGCAGTTCTTC.

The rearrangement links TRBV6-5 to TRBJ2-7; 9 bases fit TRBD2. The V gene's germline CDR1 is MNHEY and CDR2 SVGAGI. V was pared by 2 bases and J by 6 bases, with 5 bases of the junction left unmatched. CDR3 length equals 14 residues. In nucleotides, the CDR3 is TGTGCCAGCAGTTACGGCGCGGGAGGGTTCGAGCAGTACTTC. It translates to CASSYGAGGFEQYF.

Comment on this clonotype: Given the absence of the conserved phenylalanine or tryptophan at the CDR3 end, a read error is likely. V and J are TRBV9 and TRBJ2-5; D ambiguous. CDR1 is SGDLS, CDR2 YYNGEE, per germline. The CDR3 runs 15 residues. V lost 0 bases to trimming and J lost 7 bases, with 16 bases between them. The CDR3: CASSVEVMATGTQYL. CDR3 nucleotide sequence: TGTGCCAGCAGCGTAGAGGTGATGGCCACGGGGACCCAGTACCTC.

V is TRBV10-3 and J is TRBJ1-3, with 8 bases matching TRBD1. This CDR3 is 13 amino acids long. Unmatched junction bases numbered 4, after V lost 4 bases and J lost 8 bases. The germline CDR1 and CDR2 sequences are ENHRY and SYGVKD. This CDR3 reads CAISAQGADTIYF. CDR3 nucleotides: TGTGCCATCAGTGCCCAGGGGGCGGACACCATATATTTT.

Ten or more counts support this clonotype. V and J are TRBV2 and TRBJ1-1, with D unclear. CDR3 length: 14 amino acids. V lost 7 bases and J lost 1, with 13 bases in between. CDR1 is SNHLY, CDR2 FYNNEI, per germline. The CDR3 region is CASTLDRENTEAFF. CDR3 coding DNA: TGTGCCAGCACTTTGGACCGAGAGAACACTGAAGCTTTCTTT.

The CDR3 here is CASSLDLKGGRSEKLFF. The CDR3 DNA reads TGTGCCAGCAGCTTGGATCTGAAGGGGGGTAGGAGTGAAAAACTGTTTTTT. The chain combines TRBV7-2 with TRBJ1-4, with D possibly being TRBD1 (6 bases). Germline values: CDR1 SGHTA, CDR2 FQGNSA. This CDR3 region has 17 residues. The ends were cut back, 3 bases at V and 7 bases at J, with 21 bases in the middle.

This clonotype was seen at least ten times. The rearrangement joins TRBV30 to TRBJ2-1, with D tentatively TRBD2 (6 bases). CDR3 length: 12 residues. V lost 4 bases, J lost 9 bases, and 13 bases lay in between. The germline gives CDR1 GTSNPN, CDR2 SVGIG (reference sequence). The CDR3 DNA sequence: TGTGCCTGGAACCCTAGCGTCGGTGAGCAGTTCTTC. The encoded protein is CAWNPSVGEQFF.

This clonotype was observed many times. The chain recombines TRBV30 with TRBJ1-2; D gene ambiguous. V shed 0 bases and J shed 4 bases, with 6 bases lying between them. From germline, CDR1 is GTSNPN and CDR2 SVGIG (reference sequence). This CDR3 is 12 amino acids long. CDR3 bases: TGTGCCTGGAGTGTAACAAGCTATGGCTACACCTTC. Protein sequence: CAWSVTSYGYTF.

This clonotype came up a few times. CDR3 sequence: CASSQEIQYF. In DNA, the CDR3 is TGTGCCAGCAGCCAAGAGATTCAGTACTTC. J is TRBJ2-5 and V is TRBV14; D ambiguous. Trimming shortened V by 0 bases and J by 11 bases, and 4 bases separated the two germline ends. The CDR3 spans 10 residues. Germline V gives CDR1 SGHDN, CDR2 FVKESK.